These 18 T cell receptor beta chains came from one sample sequenced in a study of cytomegalovirus exposure and HLA in healthy donors. Clones were sequenced by immunoSEQ multiplex PCR, and TCRdb holds only the in-frame ones, with some missing. The sample carries about 160,000 clones, over 85% recorded once. Sequencing was done on a sample of PBMCs. Every receptor here comes from a man aged 18 to 29 in good health and CMV-seropositive.

The chain uses TRBV2 and TRBJ2-7; 9 bases are a match to TRBD1. The CDR3 runs 13 residues. V was pared by 4 bases and J by 6 bases, with 4 bases of the junction left unmatched. The germline gives CDR1 SNHLY, CDR2 FYNNEI. CDR3: CASSVRQGGEQYF. The DNA of the CDR3 is TGTGCCAGCAGTGTAAGACAGGGGGGCGAGCAGTACTTC.

J is TRBJ1-5 and V is TRBV7-2; D is perhaps TRBD1 (5 bases). The V and J ends lost 1 base and 7 bases respectively, with 14 bases between them. Germline V gene data show CDR1 as SGHTA and CDR2 as FQGNSA. This CDR3 is built from 15 residues. CDR3 DNA: TGTGCCAGCAGCTTAGAAGTTCAGGGATGGCAGCCCCAGCATTTT. It encodes CASSLEVQGWQPQHF.

The rearrangement links TRBV27 to TRBJ2-7; possibly TRBD2 for D (6 bases). V lost 7 bases to trimming and J lost 0 bases, with 13 bases between them. Germline values: CDR1 MNHEY, CDR2 SMNVEV (reference sequence). The CDR3 extends over 14 amino acids. CDR3 residues: CASIDLAYSYEQYF. The CDR3 nucleotides read TGTGCCAGCATAGATCTAGCGTACTCCTACGAGCAGTACTTC.

CDR3: CASSIGRDTHYGYTF. CDR3 nucleotides: TGTGCCAGTAGTATAGGACGTGACACCCACTATGGCTACACCTTC. The V call is TRBV19, the J call TRBJ1-2; D remains unclear. The CDR3 is 15 residues long. Trimming stripped 1 base from V and 3 bases from J, with 12 bases between. CDR1 and CDR2 from the germline V gene are LNHDA and SQIVND (reference sequence).

DNA of the CDR3: TGTGCCACCAGCAGAGGGCTAGCTCAAGAGACCCAGTACTTC. This sequence encodes CATSRGLAQETQYF. The chain recombines TRBV15 with TRBJ2-5; possibly TRBD2 for D (5 bases). The CDR3 has 14 amino acids. V gave up 1 base and J gave up 2 bases, with 8 bases separating them. The V gene's germline CDR1 is LNHNV and CDR2 YYDKDF (reference sequence).

The V and J genes are TRBV7-9 and TRBJ1-3, with 8 bases matching TRBD1. The CDR3 totals 19 residues. Germline V gene data show CDR1 as SEHNR and CDR2 as FQNEAQ (reference sequence). V dropped 2 bases and J dropped 0; count of bases not matched to a gene: 12. CDR3 region: CASSLNSGTGRFSGNTIYF. The CDR3 region has the DNA TGTGCCAGCAGCTTAAATTCCGGGACAGGCCGATTCTCTGGAAACACCATATATTTT.

The chain links TRBV6-1 to TRBJ1-2; 10 nucleotides align to TRBD1. Per germline, CDR1 MNHNS and CDR2 SASEGT. V was clipped by 6 bases and J by 6 bases; unmatched bases: 4. The CDR3 is made up of 13 amino acids. The CDR3 spells CASRAGQGDGYTF. Here the CDR3 DNA reads TGTGCCAGCAGAGCCGGACAGGGGGATGGCTACACCTTC.

The chain couples TRBV7-6 to TRBJ2-7; 7 nucleotides align to TRBD1. The CDR3 runs 12 residues. Per the germline V gene, CDR1 is SGHVS and CDR2 is FNYEAQ. J lost 6 bases, V lost 9 bases, and 8 bases had no gene match. The CDR3 bases are TGTGCCAGTGGACAGACAGGGCTCGAGCAGTACTTC. It codes for CASGQTGLEQYF.

The chain joins TRBV5-1 to TRBJ1-1; 9 bases line up with TRBD1. CDR3 length: 15 residues. In germline, CDR1 is SGHRS, CDR2 YFSETQ. Trimming at V came to 4 bases and at J to 0 bases, leaving 4 bases not matched to a gene. CDR3 in amino acids: CASSRGTGMNTEAFF. CDR3 coding DNA: TGCGCCAGCAGCCGAGGGACAGGGATGAACACTGAAGCTTTCTTT. The full variable domain, rest sourced from reference TRBV5-1 and TRBJ1-1, is KAGVTQTPRYLIKTRGQQVTLSCSPISGHRSVSWYQQTPGQGLQFLFEYFSETQRNKGNFPGRFSGRQFSNSRSEMNVSTLELGDSALYLCASSRGTGMNTEAFFGQGTRLTVV.

The chain is built from TRBV28 and TRBJ2-2, with 14 bases matching TRBD2. Germline values: CDR1 MDHEN, CDR2 SYDVKM. There are 18 residues in the CDR3. J gave up 3 bases and V 6 bases, and 9 bases lay outside the gene matches. The CDR3 DNA reads as TGTGCCAGCAGGACTGGGACTAGCGGGAGAATACACACCGGGGAGCTGTTTTTT. Its translation is CASRTGTSGRIHTGELFF.

The CDR3 reads CSAEFYYEQYF. Written as DNA, the CDR3 is TGCAGTGCGGAGTTCTACTACGAGCAGTACTTC. J is TRBJ2-7 and V is TRBV20-1; D not resolved. The V end was cut by 6 bases, the J end by 3 bases, with 9 bases between. CDR3 size: 11 residues. Germline-derived CDR1 and CDR2 are DFQATT and SNEGSKA (reference sequence).

V is TRBV5-1 and J is TRBJ1-1; D is ambiguous. Deletions cut 6 bases from V and 4 bases from J, with 16 bases between. There are 14 residues in the CDR3. Germline CDR1 is SGHRS and CDR2 is YFSETQ. The CDR3 region is CASNDGMRGTEAFF. CDR3 bases: TGCGCCAGCAACGACGGGATGAGAGGCACTGAAGCTTTCTTT.

The J gene is TRBJ2-1, the V gene TRBV5-6; 9 nucleotides agree with TRBD1. V trimming: 6 bases; J trimming: 2 bases; junction bases outside the gene matches: 9. CDR1 and CDR2 (germline): SGHDT, YYEEEE. This CDR3 comprises 16 residues. CDR3 amino acids: CASTRRRDRAYNEQFF. DNA of the CDR3: TGTGCCAGCACCCGAAGACGGGACAGGGCCTACAATGAGCAGTTCTTC.

J is TRBJ2-2 and V is TRBV5-1, with 15 bases that match TRBD2. Trimming at V came to 0 bases and at J to 5 bases, leaving 5 bases not matched to a gene. In germline, CDR1 is SGHRS, CDR2 YFSETQ. The CDR3 contains 18 residues. Here the CDR3 reads CASSLGTSGRAGTGELFF. As DNA, the CDR3 is TGCGCCAGCAGCTTGGGGACTAGCGGGAGGGCCGGTACCGGGGAGCTGTTTTTT. The full variable domain, its missing parts supplied by reference TRBV5-1 and TRBJ2-2, is KAGVTQTPRYLIKTRGQQVTLSCSPISGHRSVSWYQQTPGQGLQFLFEYFSETQRNKGNFPGRFSGRQFSNSRSEMNVSTLELGDSALYLCASSLGTSGRAGTGELFFGEGSRLTVL.

The chain has TRBV19 and TRBJ2-1; a weak D match, TRBD2 (6 bases). The CDR3 length is 15 residues. Per the germline V gene, CDR1 is LNHDA and CDR2 is SQIVND (reference sequence). V lost 6 bases, J lost 4 bases, and 16 bases lay in between. CDR3 protein: CASRSGEEGYNEQFF. The CDR3 bases are TGTGCCAGTAGATCCGGGGAGGAGGGATACAATGAGCAGTTCTTC.

The rearrangement uses TRBV2 and TRBJ2-1; 10 bases align to TRBD2. CDR3 length equals 13 residues. V shed 7 bases, J shed 9 bases, and the junction held 6 bases outside the gene matches. Germline CDR1 SNHLY, CDR2 FYNNEI. Here the CDR3 DNA reads TGTGCCAGCATAGCGGGAGGTGTAGGTGAGCAGTTCTTC. Residues: CASIAGGVGEQFF.

The rearrangement joins TRBV5-6 to TRBJ2-7; 7 bases match TRBD1. J lost 0 bases, V lost 4 bases, and 7 bases had no gene match. Germline values: CDR1 SGHDT, CDR2 YYEEEE. The CDR3 consists of 15 residues. CDR3 nucleotides: TGTGCCAGCAGCCCGGGACAGCTTAACTCCTACGAGCAGTACTTC. It specifies CASSPGQLNSYEQYF.

The chain carries TRBV9 and TRBJ2-2, with a possible D match to TRBD1 (6 bases). V was cut by 5 bases and J by 3 bases, with 14 bases left in between. CDR1 and CDR2 from the germline V gene are SGDLS and YYNGEE. The CDR3 spans 15 residues. The CDR3 loop is CASSMGATDTGELFF. In nucleotides, the CDR3 is TGTGCCAGCAGTATGGGGGCGACGGACACCGGGGAGCTGTTTTTT.